Listed here is a single TCR beta chain. The antigen is undetermined. Some clones are missing from TCRdb's copy, which holds only in-frame ones; the method was immunoSEQ multiplex PCR. The table has 2 million to 2.5 million clones, more than 90% seen once. The data originate from a study of shared clonotypes between healthy human individuals. Study-level findings and limits: In the sorted subsets, rarefaction showed sequencing was incomplete despite large depth. Generation probabilities were higher for clonotypes shared across all four sorted-subset donors than for unshared ones.

Donors, healthy HIV-negative adults, lacked recent acute infections or vaccinations. Germline lookup yields CDR1 GTSNPN and CDR2 SVGIG (reference sequence). The CDR3 is 15 residues long. V was trimmed by 4 bases and J by 5 bases, leaving 20 bases between them. Sequenced: naive CD4+ T cells sorted from blood. Noted subset: CD45RA+ positively selected. The chain employs TRBV30 and TRBJ1-2; a weak D match, TRBD1 (5 bases). The TCR was taken from a young man in good health. CDR3: CAWTHGIGGGYGYTF. CDR3 DNA: TGTGCCTGGACCCACGGGATCGGGGGAGGGTATGGCTACACCTTC.